The entry that follows covers one TCR beta chain sequence. The data originate from a study of control samples from healthy donors and cancer patients. V lost 6 bases, J lost 2 bases, and 10 bases lay in between. This CDR3 spans 14 amino acids. Germline V CDR1 and CDR2: LGHNA, YNFKEQ. Data came from immunoSEQ multiplex PCR; TCRdb stores just in-frame clones and leaves some out. The data hold approximately 230,000 clones, with roughly four fifths observed a single time. The chain has TRBV4-2 and TRBJ2-2; D remains unclear. This TCR derives from a woman between 55 and 75 years old with lung cancer. Sequencing was carried out using PBMCs. The CDR3 protein is CASSREGNTGELFF. The CDR3 nucleotides read TGTGCCAGCAGTCGAGAAGGTAACACCGGGGAGCTGTTTTTT.